This TCR beta chain was found in a study of T cells after yellow fever vaccination (dated by TCRdb to the late 2010s). Background on the whole study: The SMART-Seq v4 Ultra Low Input RNA kit was used to prepare libraries from fractions with low cell numbers. To track T-cell clones before and after primary and booster YFV17D yellow fever vaccination, bulk TCR alpha and beta repertoires were sequenced longitudinally. The cohort comprised two healthy male donors, one aged 18 to 29 and one aged 30 to 39 years. Blood was collected at multiple timepoints before and after primary and secondary immunization, and bulk PBMC replicates and cell subsets were isolated. The investigation overall reported the following: The secondary T-cell response was weaker than the primary response but faster, peaking on day 5 instead of day 15. Because the study included only two donors, the extent to which the findings can be generalized is limited. Computational filtering was needed because FACS-sorted repertoires could contain abundant contaminating clonotypes from the bulk population. Most clones expanded after primary vaccination (about 95% of CD4 and roughly 90% of CD8) were re-detected after the booster, suggesting that broad memory maintenance occurred. A small fraction of clonotypes showed up in both the CD4 and CD8 compartments, probably as a result of convergent recombination.

As to this clonotype: What this receptor recognizes is not known. No much larger clone is present one base from it, and per-base qualities are unavailable.

Sequencing instrument: Illumina NovaSeq 6000. Synthesis of TCR cDNA relied on 5'RACE template switching, a step that introduced a universal primer site along with unique molecular identifiers. cDNA synthesis was primed from both the TCR alpha and TCR beta constant segments. Library amplification involved two PCR steps, and the second step added sample barcodes and sequencing adapters. Libraries were sequenced on Illumina HiSeq 2500 (2x100 bp) or NovaSeq (2x150 bp). The published analysis was carried out like this. MIGEC was used to demultiplex reads and collapse the reads into UMI consensus sequences, and MiXCR was used for V(D)J alignment. Vaccine-responding clonotypes were defined with edgeR using replicate PBMC samples, requiring FDR below 0.01 and a log2 fold change above 5 up to day 15. Each bulk clonotype was labeled CD4 or CD8 based on which sequenced repertoire, CD4 or CD8, contained the clonotype at higher abundance. The raw public data were reprocessed by TCRdb itself: fastp quality trimming at Q25, MiXCR clonotype calling, in-frame beta chains only. Under each unique CDR3 protein, matching rows form one entry showing the most common genes and DNA. For this entry, the V and J calls and clone size follow TCRdb and not the study's own pipeline. For this sample there are around 120,000 distinct CDR3 sequences; roughly 15% appear just once. Approximately 43% of the sample is in the top ten clones.

The treatment or condition label corresponds to: live attenuated yellow fever vaccine strain. A standard Ficoll-Paque protocol was used to isolate PBMCs from peripheral blood. Dynabeads CD4 and CD8 positive selection kits were used to isolate the CD4 and CD8 T-cell fractions. TriZol was used to extract RNA from bulk PBMCs, from CD4 and CD8 fractions, and from dextramer-positive and dextramer-negative fractions. Sequenced here: CD8+ T cells sorted from PBMCs, sampled 5 days after the yellow fever booster vaccination. The source is a man between 18 and 29 years old who received the YFV17D yellow fever vaccine.

The DNA reads TGTGCCAGTAAAGAGACAGGGACTAATGAAAAACTGTTTTTT. It codes for CASKETGTNEKLFF. The rearranged chain carries TRBV19 and TRBJ1-4, with TRBD1 matching 7 junction bases. Reading from cysteine to phenylalanine, the CDR3 counts 14 amino acids. The only DNA kept is the CDR3, 42 bases in frame from the first base. CDR1 LNHDA and CDR2 SQIVND are derived from the germline V gene (reference sequence). V loses 7 bases at its end and J loses 2 bases; junction bases beyond the gene matches: 4.